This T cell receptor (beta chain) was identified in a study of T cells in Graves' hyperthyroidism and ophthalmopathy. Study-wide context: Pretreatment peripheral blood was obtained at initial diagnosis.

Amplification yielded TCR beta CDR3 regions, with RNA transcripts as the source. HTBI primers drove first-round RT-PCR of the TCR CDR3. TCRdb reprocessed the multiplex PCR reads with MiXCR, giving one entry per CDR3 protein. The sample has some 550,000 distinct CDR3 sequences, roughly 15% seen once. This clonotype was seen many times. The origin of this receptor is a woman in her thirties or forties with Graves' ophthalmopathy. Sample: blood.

The CDR3 protein is CASSDLASDTQYF. CDR3 in DNA: TGTGCCAGCAGTGACTTAGCGTCGGATACGCAGTATTTT. The genes are TRBV2 and TRBJ2-3; weak D call: TRBD2 (5 bases). The germline V gene encodes CDR1 SNHLY and CDR2 FYNNEI. V was shortened by 3 bases and J by 6 bases, with 10 bases between the two germline ends. CDR3 length: 13 residues.